This T cell receptor beta chain came from a study of CD8 T cells in ankylosing spondylitis. Study conclusions and caveats: Matched synovial fluid from ankylosing spondylitis patients was reported to be enriched for disease-linked clones. The study identified a TCR beta motif of several highly homologous variants that appeared characteristic of ankylosing spondylitis blood. Certain motif variants had earlier appeared in reactive arthritis synovial fluid and blood.

In its sample, this clonotype was seen many times. Its antigen is not known. Libraries of TCR beta came from quantitative 5'-RACE with molecular barcodes. TCRdb recomputed calls from the 5' RACE reads with MiXCR, one row per CDR3 protein. This sample has 200,000 to 250,000 distinct CDR3 sequences, with about 11% found just once. This CDR3 is built from 17 residues. In germline, CDR1 is SGHRS, CDR2 YFSETQ. The junction had 18 bases not matched to a gene; V was cut back by 6 bases and J by 7 bases. The rearrangement uses TRBV5-1 and TRBJ1-2; 10 bases align to TRBD1. The receptor comes from a male donor with ankylosing spondylitis or in good health (not recorded which). Sequenced: blood, either unsorted or a sorted T cell fraction (not recorded which). The CDR3 loop reads CASTSTTGGELGPGYTF. CDR3 DNA: TGCGCCAGCACCTCCACGACAGGGGGCGAGCTTGGACCTGGCTACACCTTC.